Following are 20 T cell receptor beta chains from one sample sequenced in a study of CD8 T cells in Susac syndrome (dated by TCRdb to about 2019). The method behind the library was the immunoSEQ multiplex PCR assay. RNA was extracted with the RNeasy kit and roughly 0.45 to 1 ug was reverse transcribed using random hexamers. The public reads were quality trimmed at Q25 with fastp and then assembled into clones with MiXCR by TCRdb, keeping productive beta chains. Records with the same CDR3 protein are collapsed into one entry carrying the most frequent genes and DNA. Counted in this sample were about 250,000 distinct CDR3 sequences; 85% to 95% of them appeared once. 0.055% to 0.075% of the sample comes from the top ten. Sequenced: CD4+ T cells from PBMCs. The receptor source for this set is a human donor with multiple sclerosis.

This sequence joins TRBV20-1 and TRBJ1-1, with 10 nucleotides matching TRBD1. V was clipped by 0 bases and J by 4 bases; unmatched bases: 5. The length of the CDR3 is 15 residues. Germline CDR1 reads DFQATT; CDR2 reads SNEGSKA (reference sequence). The CDR3 nucleotides read TGCAGTGCTAGAGATAGACAGGGGGCGGTCACTGAAGCTTTCTTT. This encodes CSARDRQGAVTEAFF.

The rearrangement uses TRBV7-8 and TRBJ1-1, with D perhaps TRBD1 (5 bases). V was cut by 4 bases and J by 4 bases, with 13 bases left in between. This CDR3 contains 14 residues. Germline CDR1 is SGHVS and CDR2 is FQNEAQ. CDR3 protein: CASSSTARGTEAFF. The CDR3 DNA reads TGTGCCAGCAGCTCGACAGCCCGAGGCACTGAAGCTTTCTTT.

The V and J genes are TRBV9 and TRBJ2-1, with D perhaps TRBD1 (5 bases). This CDR3 has 15 amino acids. Germline loops: CDR1 SGDLS, CDR2 YYNGEE. Trimming took 1 base from V and 0 from J, leaving 8 bases between them. DNA for the CDR3: TGTGCCAGCAGCGTACAGGGAAGCTCCTACAATGAGCAGTTCTTC. As protein: CASSVQGSSYNEQFF. The full variable domain, its missing parts supplied by reference TRBV9 and TRBJ2-1, is DSGVTQTPKHLITATGQRVTLRCSPRSGDLSVYWYQQSLDQGLQFLIQYYNGEERAKGNILERFSAQQFPDLHSELNLSSLELGDSALYFCASSVQGSSYNEQFFGPGTRLTVL.

The V gene is TRBV5-1, the J gene TRBJ1-2; the match to TRBD1 covers 10 bases. V was clipped by 0 bases and J by 7 bases; unmatched bases: 3. The CDR3 length is 14 residues. CDR1 and CDR2 from the germline V gene are SGHRS and YFSETQ. The CDR3 sequence is CASSLADRGLGYTF. CDR3 bases: TGCGCCAGCAGCTTGGCTGACAGGGGGCTTGGCTACACCTTC.

The chain has TRBV7-3 and TRBJ2-2, with D perhaps TRBD1 or TRBD2 (5 bases each). Deletions cut 4 bases from V and 1 base from J, with 16 bases between. Per the germline V gene, CDR1 is SGHTA and CDR2 is FQGTGA. The CDR3 is 17 amino acids. The CDR3 is CASSSTRDRGNTGELFF. DNA of the CDR3: TGTGCCAGCAGCTCAACCCGGGATAGGGGGAACACCGGGGAGCTGTTTTTT.

Details on this clonotype: The final CDR3 position lacks the conserved phenylalanine or tryptophan, pointing to a likely read error. The CDR3 DNA sequence: TGTGCCAGCAGCTTTTGGAGCTACAGGGGGCGCAAGTCCTACAATGAGCAGTTCCTC. Translation: CASSFWSYRGRKSYNEQFL. This rearrangement joins TRBV7-9 to TRBJ2-1, with 9 bases lining up with TRBD1. The CDR3 contains 19 residues. The V gene's germline CDR1 is SEHNR and CDR2 FQNEAQ (reference sequence). V was pared by 3 bases and J by 1 base, with 13 bases of the junction left unmatched.

This rearrangement joins TRBV4-1 to TRBJ2-4, with TRBD1 matching over 7 bases. This CDR3 has 17 residues. V lost 0 bases and J lost 0; bases outside the gene matches: 5. Germline CDR1 and CDR2: MGHRA and YSYEKL. The CDR3 reads CASSQEGDSKAKNIQYF. CDR3 nucleotide sequence: TGCGCCAGCAGCCAAGAAGGGGACAGTAAAGCCAAAAACATTCAGTACTTC.

This sequence joins TRBV28 and TRBJ2-7, with D possibly being TRBD1 (5 bases). Germline V CDR1 and CDR2: MDHEN, SYDVKM. The CDR3 totals 12 residues. The CDR3 reads CGSVGPNYEQYF. DNA of the CDR3: TGTGGGTCGGTGGGGCCGAACTACGAGCAGTACTTC.

The rearrangement links TRBV6-4 to TRBJ2-1; D is undetermined. Germline V gene data show CDR1 as MRHNA and CDR2 as SNTAGT. Trimming stripped 8 bases from V and 7 bases from J, with 15 bases between. The CDR3 consists of 13 residues. Here the CDR3 reads CASRPSGVNEQFF. Here the CDR3 DNA reads TGTGCCAGCCGCCCTTCTGGAGTGAATGAGCAGTTCTTC.

The chain links TRBV24-1 to TRBJ1-1; D possibly corresponds to TRBD1 (6 bases). Germline-derived CDR1 and CDR2 are KGHDR and SFDVKD. CDR3 length: 14 amino acids. Trimming cost V 6 bases and J 6 bases, with 16 bases left between them. The CDR3 protein is CATSLTGSGAEAFF. CDR3 DNA sequence: TGTGCCACCAGTCTTACAGGGTCGGGTGCTGAAGCTTTCTTT.

The genes are TRBV2 and TRBJ2-1, with a possible D match to TRBD2 (7 bases). V dropped 7 bases and J dropped 8 bases, with 15 bases sitting between them. This CDR3 is built from 13 residues. Germline CDR1 and CDR2: SNHLY and FYNNEI. CDR3 DNA: TGTGCCAGCAAGGGGGGGCTTATTGATGAGCAGTTCTTC. It yields the protein CASKGGLIDEQFF.

This rearrangement joins TRBV14 to TRBJ2-7; D call uncertain. The CDR3 length is 11 residues. V was shortened by 3 bases and J by 6 bases, with 6 bases between the two germline ends. The germline V gene encodes CDR1 SGHDN and CDR2 FVKESK. CDR3 region: CASSHGGEQYV. The CDR3 DNA sequence: TGTGCCAGCAGCCATGGCGGCGAGCAGTACGTC.

The table lists this clonotype with a count of one. This rearrangement joins TRBV6-5 to TRBJ2-7; a possible D gene is TRBD2 (5 bases). This CDR3 has 12 amino acids. V lost 5 bases to trimming and J lost 6 bases, with 11 bases between them. Per germline, CDR1 MNHEY and CDR2 SVGAGI. CDR3 residues: CASSRGYGEQYV. In DNA, the CDR3 is TGTGCCAGCAGTCGGGGTTATGGCGAGCAGTACGTC.

This sequence joins TRBV20-1 and TRBJ2-7; 7 bases agree with TRBD1. The length of the CDR3 is 14 residues. Germline V gene data show CDR1 as DFQATT and CDR2 as SNEGSKA (reference sequence). The V segment lost 2 bases and the J segment 3 bases; nucleotides outside the gene matches: 7. The chain's CDR3 is CSARLPGQIYEQYF. In DNA, the CDR3 is TGCAGTGCTAGATTGCCGGGACAGATCTACGAGCAGTACTTC.

This rearrangement joins TRBV30 to TRBJ2-7; 7 bases are shared with TRBD2. From germline, CDR1 is GTSNPN and CDR2 SVGIG (reference sequence). V dropped 0 bases and J dropped 7; count of bases not matched to a gene: 3. The CDR3 contains 12 residues. The CDR3 here is CAWSVWGGEQYF. The CDR3 DNA reads TGTGCCTGGAGTGTGTGGGGGGGAGAGCAGTACTTC.

The chain is built from TRBV30 and TRBJ1-1; D is ambiguous. CDR1 is GTSNPN and CDR2 is SVGIG in the germline V gene (reference sequence). Trimming removed 3 bases at V and 3 bases at J, with 5 bases between. This CDR3 has 11 residues. The CDR3 bases are TGTGCCTGGAGCGCTTACACTGAAGCTTTCTTT. It is translated as CAWSAYTEAFF.

The chain employs TRBV5-4 and TRBJ2-1; 12 bases agree with TRBD2. V was clipped by 4 bases and J by 0 bases; unmatched bases: 14. The CDR3 contains 20 residues. CDR1 and CDR2 from the germline V gene are SGHNT and YYREEE (reference sequence). DNA of the CDR3: TGTGCCAGCAGCACCGACCCCGGGACTAGCGGGTCTCCCTCCTACAATGAGCAGTTCTTC. The encoded protein is CASSTDPGTSGSPSYNEQFF. The whole variable domain, remainder taken from reference TRBV5-4 and TRBJ2-1, is ETGVTQSPTHLIKTRGQQVTLRCSSQSGHNTVSWYQQALGQGPQFIFQYYREEENGRGNFPPRFSGLQFPNYSSELNVNALELDDSALYLCASSTDPGTSGSPSYNEQFFGPGTRLTVL.

The chain carries TRBV4-1 and TRBJ2-2, with D possibly called TRBD1 or TRBD2 (5 bases each). Germline loops: CDR1 MGHRA, CDR2 YSYEKL. This CDR3 has 15 amino acids. The germline V and J ends were trimmed by 0 bases and 6 bases, with 11 bases remaining between them. CDR3 in amino acids: CASSQEGRFAGELFF. The DNA for the CDR3 is TGCGCCAGCAGCCAAGAGGGACGGTTCGCCGGGGAGCTGTTTTTT.

The rearrangement links TRBV15 to TRBJ2-3; TRBD1 agrees at 11 bases. The CDR3 is 15 residues long. V gave up 1 base and J gave up 3 bases; unmatched junction bases: 0. CDR1 and CDR2 from the germline V gene are LNHNV and YYDKDF (reference sequence). The CDR3 nucleotides read TGTGCCACCAGCAGAGGGGACAGGGGGACAGATACGCAGTATTTT. Encoded protein: CATSRGDRGTDTQYF.

The genes are TRBV24-1 and TRBJ2-1; a weak D match, TRBD1 (5 bases). CDR3 length equals 13 residues. The germline V gene encodes CDR1 KGHDR and CDR2 SFDVKD. Deletions cut 4 bases from V and 8 bases from J, with 11 bases between. DNA for the CDR3: TGTGCCACCAGTGACCCCAGGGTACATGAGCAGTTCTTC. Its protein is CATSDPRVHEQFF.